Listed here are 6 T cell receptor beta chains from one sample, sequenced in a study of blood T cell repertoires in COVID-19. TCRdb's table, derived via immunoSEQ multiplex PCR, lists solely in-frame clones and lacks some. Of 150,000 or so clones listed, approximately 79% were seen once; the top ten hold about 3%. Sequenced: peripheral blood. All receptors derive from a woman over 75 with acute or convalescent COVID-19.

This rearrangement joins TRBV9 to TRBJ2-3; no firm D call. Germline loops: CDR1 SGDLS, CDR2 YYNGEE. Trimming removed 0 bases at V and 2 bases at J, with 10 bases between. This CDR3 is 15 amino acids long. For the CDR3, the DNA is TGTGCCAGCAGCGTAGGCGTCGGTGACACAGATACGCAGTATTTT. This gives the protein CASSVGVGDTDTQYF.

This clone was seen a handful of times. The rearrangement uses TRBV10-3 and TRBJ2-1; 8 nucleotides agree with TRBD1. The CDR3 is 15 amino acids. With 2 bases clipped from V and 7 bases from J, the junction kept 7 bases outside the gene matches. Germline V gives CDR1 ENHRY, CDR2 SYGVKD. The CDR3 protein is CAISEGQGNWNEQFF. The DNA of the CDR3 is TGTGCCATCAGTGAGGGACAGGGAAATTGGAATGAGCAGTTCTTC.

This rearrangement joins TRBV14 to TRBJ1-4; D uncertain. The V gene lost 1 base and the J gene lost 8 bases, with 8 bases spanning the gap. The CDR3 totals 13 residues. The V gene's germline CDR1 is SGHDN and CDR2 FVKESK. The CDR3 bases are TGTGCCAGCAGCCAAGTCGCACGGGAAAAACTGTTTTTT. This encodes CASSQVAREKLFF.

The chain employs TRBV7-9 and TRBJ1-5, with D possibly TRBD1 on 6 matching bases. The CDR3 is made up of 15 amino acids. The V and J ends lost 1 base and 1 base respectively, with 8 bases between them. Per the germline V gene, CDR1 is SEHNR and CDR2 is FQNEAQ (reference sequence). The CDR3 region has the DNA TGTGCCAGCAGCTTAGTGGGGGCGAGCAATCAGCCCCAGCATTTT. Its translation is CASSLVGASNQPQHF.

The V and J genes are TRBV7-2 and TRBJ2-3; 11 positions agree with TRBD2. V gave up 4 bases and J gave up 2 bases; unmatched junction bases: 11. CDR3 size: 18 residues. Germline CDR1 SGHTA, CDR2 FQGNSA. CDR3 sequence reads: CASSWSTSGRGPTDTQYF. The CDR3 DNA reads TGTGCCAGCAGCTGGTCCACTAGCGGGAGAGGCCCCACAGATACGCAGTATTTT. The full variable domain, rest sourced from reference TRBV7-2 and TRBJ2-3, is GAGVSQSPSNKVTEKGKDVELRCDPISGHTALYWYRQSLGQGLEFLIYFQGNSAPDKSGLPSDRFSAERTGGSVSTLTIQRTQQEDSAVYLCASSWSTSGRGPTDTQYFGPGTRLTVL.

This clone was counted a few times. The genes are TRBV19 and TRBJ1-2; D is ambiguous. The CDR3 contains 11 residues. The V gene's germline CDR1 is LNHDA and CDR2 SQIVND (reference sequence). Between the trimmed V and J ends, which lost 5 bases and 4 bases, there was a span of 5 bases. DNA of the CDR3: TGTGCCAGTAGTGTCAGCTATGGCTACACCTTC. Translated: CASSVSYGYTF.